This entry is about one TCR beta chain. Its antigen is not identified. The data are from a study of neoadjuvant nivolumab and ipilimumab in lung cancer. General study points: Compared with tumor-adjacent uninvolved lung, resected tumors showed greater richness and clonality.

TCRdb's table, derived via immunoSEQ multiplex PCR, lists solely in-frame clones and lacks some. The table records fewer than 35,000 clones, more than 85% of them present only once. V was clipped by 10 bases and J by 4 bases; unmatched bases: 16. Germline loops: CDR1 SNHLY, CDR2 FYNNEI. The CDR3 runs to 16 residues. The material was peripheral blood, obtained after neoadjuvant nivolumab, alone or with ipilimumab, at or shortly before surgery. The TCR sequence derives from an adult with non-small cell lung cancer. This chain uses TRBV2 with TRBJ1-2; 9 bases are a match to TRBD1. The CDR3 is CATLSGGTGRPYGYTF. The CDR3 DNA is TGTGCCACTCTGTCGGGGGGGACAGGGCGACCCTATGGCTACACCTTC.